The clone carrying this T cell receptor beta chain occurred many times. Its antigen remains unknown. TCRdb reprocessed the 5' RACE reads via MiXCR and lists one record per CDR3 protein. There are 700,000 or so distinct CDR3 sequences in the sample; over 8.5% occur only once, and approximately 0.94% lies in the top ten. These data belong to a study of identical twins. Whole-study findings and limits: Insertion counts were lower in abundant cord blood beta clonotypes, a trend that memory repertoires did not show.

V shed 1 base and J shed 3 bases, with 21 bases lying between them. Germline CDR1 and CDR2: SGHAT and FQDESV (reference sequence). The CDR3 is made up of 18 amino acids. This sample also belongs to another study, concerning yellow fever vaccine responses in identical twins. Per that paper: It has been reported that, in twins, the vaccine T cell response seemed partly convergent and partly personalized.

Sequencing input: PBMCs. This sequence originates from a woman in her late teens or twenties in good health. The V and J genes are TRBV11-1 and TRBJ1-1; a weak D match, TRBD1 (6 bases). The chain's CDR3 is CASSLVGRGPFRDTEAFF. The CDR3 DNA is TGTGCCAGCAGCTTAGTTGGCAGGGGCCCTTTCCGGGACACTGAAGCTTTCTTT.